This TCR beta chain was sequenced for a study of blood T cell repertoires in COVID-19. Overall study: Both acute and convalescent COVID-19 samples were obtained from the United States, Italy and Spain.

V was clipped by 0 bases and J by 6 bases; unmatched bases: 5. The germline CDR1 and CDR2 sequences are SGDLS and YYNGEE. The CDR3 extends over 15 amino acids. Sequencing was performed with immunoSEQ multiplex PCR; in TCRdb, only in-frame clones are kept and a portion is missing. Of more than 250,000 clones listed, approximately 84% are singletons. Sequencing was carried out using peripheral blood. V usage is TRBV9 and J usage is TRBJ2-2; 7 bases match TRBD2. The clonotype originates from a woman aged 30 to 39 who had recovered from COVID-19. Here the CDR3 DNA reads TGTGCCAGCAGCGTAGTGGCGGGAGTAGCCGGGGAGCTGTTTTTT. Its protein product is CASSVVAGVAGELFF.